The rows below give T cell receptor beta chains drawn from one sample of a study of control samples from healthy donors and cancer patients. Generated by immunoSEQ multiplex PCR, the TCRdb table keeps only in-frame clones and is missing some. The profile shows around 68,000 clones, roughly 84% of them singletons. Sequenced sample: PBMCs. The receptors derive from a woman in her fifties or sixties with lung cancer. CDR3s include the opening cysteine and the closing phenylalanine or tryptophan. Fields, in order: V gene, J gene, D gene, clone size, CDR3 DNA, CDR3 protein. The D gene is left open where the match is weak. Clone size is stated in some rows and not others, as once, few, many or a class when expanded.

v_call: TRBV10-2; j_call: TRBJ2-7; d_call: -; clone_size: -; cdr3_nt: TGCGCCAGCAGTGAGGCCACAGGGCCCGAGCAGTACTTC; cdr3_aa: CASSEATGPEQYF
v_call: TRBV6-2/TRBV6-3; j_call: TRBJ2-7; d_call: TRBD1; clone_size: few; cdr3_nt: TGTGCCAGCAGTAGAGGACAGGGGTGGAACGAGCAGTACTTC; cdr3_aa: CASSRGQGWNEQYF
v_call: TRBV12-5; j_call: TRBJ2-7; d_call: -; clone_size: -; cdr3_nt: TGTGCTAGTGGTCCCCGCACGGGTCAAGGGAACGAGCAGTACTTC; cdr3_aa: CASGPRTGQGNEQYF
v_call: TRBV18; j_call: TRBJ1-4; d_call: -; clone_size: -; cdr3_nt: TGTGCCAGCTCACCACCGGCAGGTGAAGATGAAAAACTGTTTTTT; cdr3_aa: CASSPPAGEDEKLFF
v_call: TRBV18; j_call: TRBJ1-1; d_call: -; clone_size: -; cdr3_nt: TGTGCCAGCTCACCGACTTATGAGCGGGGGGACACTGAAGCTTTCTTT; cdr3_aa: CASSPTYERGDTEAFF
v_call: TRBV4-3; j_call: TRBJ1-1; d_call: -; clone_size: few; cdr3_nt: TGCGCCAGCAGCCAAGGGTTTCGGGGGAACGGGGCAGGCACTGAAGCTTTCTTT; cdr3_aa: CASSQGFRGNGAGTEAFF
v_call: TRBV5-4; j_call: TRBJ2-7; d_call: TRBD1; clone_size: -; cdr3_nt: TGTGCCAGCAGCTTGGACAGGGGGTCCTACGAGCAGTACTTC; cdr3_aa: CASSLDRGSYEQYF
v_call: TRBV7-6; j_call: TRBJ2-6; d_call: -; clone_size: -; cdr3_nt: TGTGCCAGCAGCTTACTCGAGAGGGCTGGGGCCAACGTCCTGACTTTC; cdr3_aa: CASSLLERAGANVLTF
v_call: TRBV12-3/TRBV12-4; j_call: TRBJ1-1; d_call: -; clone_size: medium-sized; cdr3_nt: TGTGCCAGCAGTTTGGGAGGGAACACTGAAGCTTTCTTT; cdr3_aa: CASSLGGNTEAFF
v_call: TRBV19; j_call: TRBJ1-1; d_call: -; clone_size: -; cdr3_nt: TGTGCCAGTCGGGGGACCTTGAACACTGAAGCTTTCTTT; cdr3_aa: CASRGTLNTEAFF
v_call: TRBV19; j_call: TRBJ1-1; d_call: -; clone_size: -; cdr3_nt: TGTGCCAGTAGTATCGTAGGGGGAACTGAAGCTTTCTTT; cdr3_aa: CASSIVGGTEAFF
v_call: TRBV11-2; j_call: TRBJ2-3; d_call: -; clone_size: once; cdr3_nt: TGTGCCATTCCGGGGACACTTATGGCAGATACGCAGTATTTT; cdr3_aa: CAIPGTLMADTQYF
v_call: TRBV6-6; j_call: TRBJ1-1; d_call: -; clone_size: -; cdr3_nt: TGTGCCAGCGAGAGGATGAACACTGAAGCTTTCTTT; cdr3_aa: CASERMNTEAFF
v_call: TRBV29-1; j_call: TRBJ1-2; d_call: -; clone_size: -; cdr3_nt: TGCACCTGCGTGGGGGGCAACTATGGCTACACCTTC; cdr3_aa: CTCVGGNYGYTF
v_call: TRBV2; j_call: TRBJ1-1; d_call: TRBD1; clone_size: -; cdr3_nt: TGTGCCAGCAGTGGGTTAGCAGGGGGCCAGAACACTGAAGCTTTCTTT; cdr3_aa: CASSGLAGGQNTEAFF
v_call: TRBV15; j_call: TRBJ1-1; d_call: TRBD1; clone_size: -; cdr3_nt: TGTGCCACCAGCAGAGAAGCCGGGACAGCGCCTGAAGCTTTCTTT; cdr3_aa: CATSREAGTAPEAFF
v_call: TRBV5-1; j_call: TRBJ1-2; d_call: -; clone_size: -; cdr3_nt: TGCGCCAGCAGCTTGGACGGACAGACCAGCTACACCTTC; cdr3_aa: CASSLDGQTSYTF
v_call: TRBV27; j_call: TRBJ1-1; d_call: -; clone_size: -; cdr3_nt: TGTGCCAGCAGTTTAGCGGGACCGGCCCTAGGAGCTTTCTTT; cdr3_aa: CASSLAGPALGAFF
v_call: TRBV7-3; j_call: TRBJ2-2; d_call: TRBD1; clone_size: -; cdr3_nt: TGTGCCAGCAGCATCTTCGGGACAGGGGCCGGGGAGCTGTTTTTT; cdr3_aa: CASSIFGTGAGELFF
v_call: TRBV6-5; j_call: TRBJ1-2; d_call: -; clone_size: once; cdr3_nt: TGTGCCAGCAGTTATTCAGGGCTGAAGTCCTACACCTTC; cdr3_aa: CASSYSGLKSYTF
v_call: TRBV7-6; j_call: TRBJ1-6; d_call: -; clone_size: -; cdr3_nt: TGTGCCAGCAGCTCGACAGGCCGGGGGTCACCCCTCCACTTT; cdr3_aa: CASSSTGRGSPLHF
v_call: TRBV5-6; j_call: TRBJ2-7; d_call: -; clone_size: -; cdr3_nt: TGTGCCAGCAGCATCCGGGACTCCTACGAGCAGTACTTC; cdr3_aa: CASSIRDSYEQYF
v_call: TRBV4-3; j_call: TRBJ2-4; d_call: TRBD1; clone_size: -; cdr3_nt: TGCGCCAGCAGCCAAGAAATAAAAGGCAGGGGGCTAACGGGAGCCAAAAACATTCAGTACTTC; cdr3_aa: CASSQEIKGRGLTGAKNIQYF